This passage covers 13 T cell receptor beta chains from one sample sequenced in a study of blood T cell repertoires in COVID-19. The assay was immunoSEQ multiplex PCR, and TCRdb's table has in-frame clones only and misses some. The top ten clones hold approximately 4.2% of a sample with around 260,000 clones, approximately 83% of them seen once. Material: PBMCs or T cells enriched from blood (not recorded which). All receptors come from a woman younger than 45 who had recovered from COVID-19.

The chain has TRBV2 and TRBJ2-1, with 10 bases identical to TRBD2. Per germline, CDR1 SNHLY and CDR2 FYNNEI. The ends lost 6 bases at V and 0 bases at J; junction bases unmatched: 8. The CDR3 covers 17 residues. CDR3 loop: CASRRTSGRTSYNEQFF. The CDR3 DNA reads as TGTGCCAGCAGACGGACTAGCGGTCGTACCTCCTACAATGAGCAGTTCTTC.

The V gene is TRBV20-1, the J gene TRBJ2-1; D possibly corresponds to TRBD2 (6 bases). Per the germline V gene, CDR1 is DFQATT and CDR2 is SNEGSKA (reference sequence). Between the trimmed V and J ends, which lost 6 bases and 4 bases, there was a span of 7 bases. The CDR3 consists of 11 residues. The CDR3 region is CSAREYNEQFF. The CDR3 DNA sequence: TGCAGTGCCCGGGAGTACAATGAGCAGTTCTTC.

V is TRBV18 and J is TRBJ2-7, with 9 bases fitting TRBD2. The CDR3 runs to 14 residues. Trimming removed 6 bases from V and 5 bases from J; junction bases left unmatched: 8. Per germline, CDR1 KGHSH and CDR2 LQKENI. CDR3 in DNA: TGTGCCAGCTCGAGTAGCGGGAGCCGAAACGAGCAGTACTTC. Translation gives CASSSSGSRNEQYF.

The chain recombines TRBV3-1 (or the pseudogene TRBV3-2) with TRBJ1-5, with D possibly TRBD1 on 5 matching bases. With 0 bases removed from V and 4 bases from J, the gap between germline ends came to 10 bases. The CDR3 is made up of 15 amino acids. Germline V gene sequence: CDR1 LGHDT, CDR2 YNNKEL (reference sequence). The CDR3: CASSQDKGWNQPQHF. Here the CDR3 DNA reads TGTGCCAGCAGCCAAGATAAGGGGTGGAATCAGCCCCAGCATTTT.

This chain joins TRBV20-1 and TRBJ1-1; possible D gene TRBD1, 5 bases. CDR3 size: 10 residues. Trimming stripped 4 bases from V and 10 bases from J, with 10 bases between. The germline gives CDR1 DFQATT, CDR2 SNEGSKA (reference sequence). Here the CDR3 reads CSAIRGGAFF. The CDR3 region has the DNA TGCAGTGCTATTAGGGGAGGAGCTTTCTTT.

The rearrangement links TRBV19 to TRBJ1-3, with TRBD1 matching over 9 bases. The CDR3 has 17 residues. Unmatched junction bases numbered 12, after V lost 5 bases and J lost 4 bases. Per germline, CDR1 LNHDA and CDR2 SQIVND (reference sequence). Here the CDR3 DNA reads TGTGCCAGTAGTTCCTCGGACAGGGGCAGAGTCGGAAACACCATATATTTT. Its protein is CASSSSDRGRVGNTIYF.

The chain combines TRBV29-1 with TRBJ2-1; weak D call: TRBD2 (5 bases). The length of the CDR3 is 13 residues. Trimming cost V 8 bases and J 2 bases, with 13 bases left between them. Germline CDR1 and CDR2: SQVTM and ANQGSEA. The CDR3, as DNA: TGCAGCTCACGGACGGGGACCTACAATGAGCAGTTCTTC. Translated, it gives CSSRTGTYNEQFF.

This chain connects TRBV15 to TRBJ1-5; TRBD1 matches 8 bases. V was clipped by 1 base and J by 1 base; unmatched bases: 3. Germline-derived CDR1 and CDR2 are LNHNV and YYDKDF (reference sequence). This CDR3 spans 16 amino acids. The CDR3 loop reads CATSRARDRSNQPQHF. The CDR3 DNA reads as TGTGCCACCAGCAGAGCCCGGGACAGGAGCAATCAGCCCCAGCATTTT.

Here the CDR3 reads CASSQGTRRETQYF. In DNA, the CDR3 is TGTGCCAGCTCTCAAGGGACTAGACGGGAGACCCAGTACTTC. The chain uses TRBV7-2 and TRBJ2-5, with 8 bases identical to TRBD2. Germline V gives CDR1 SGHTA, CDR2 FQGNSA. V lost 8 bases, J lost 5 bases, and 10 bases stayed unmatched. This CDR3 contains 14 residues.

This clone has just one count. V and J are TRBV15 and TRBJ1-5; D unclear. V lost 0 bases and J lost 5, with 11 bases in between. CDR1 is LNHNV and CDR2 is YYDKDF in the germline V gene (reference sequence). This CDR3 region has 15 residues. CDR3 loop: CATSRDLLRDQPQHF. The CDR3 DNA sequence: TGTGCCACCAGCAGAGATCTTTTGCGAGATCAGCCCCAGCATTTT. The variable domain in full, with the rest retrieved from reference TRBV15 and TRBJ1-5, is DAMVIQNPRYQVTQFGKPVTLSCSQTLNHNVMYWYQQKSSQAPKLLFHYYDKDFNNEADTPDNFQSRRPNTSFCFLDIRSPGLGDTAMYLCATSRDLLRDQPQHFGDGTRLSIL.

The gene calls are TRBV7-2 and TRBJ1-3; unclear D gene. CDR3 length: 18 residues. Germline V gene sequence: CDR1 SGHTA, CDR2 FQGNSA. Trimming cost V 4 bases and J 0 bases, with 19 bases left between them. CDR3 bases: TGTGCCAGCAGCTCCGACTCTTTCCAGAGGATCTCTGGAAACACCATATATTTT. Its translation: CASSSDSFQRISGNTIYF.

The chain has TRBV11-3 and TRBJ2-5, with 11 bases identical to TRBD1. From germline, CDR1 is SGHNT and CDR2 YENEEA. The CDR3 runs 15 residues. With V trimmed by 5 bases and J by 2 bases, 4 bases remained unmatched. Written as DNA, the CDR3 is TGTGCCAGCAGCCTCGGGACAGGGGGACAAGAGACCCAGTACTTC. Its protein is CASSLGTGGQETQYF.

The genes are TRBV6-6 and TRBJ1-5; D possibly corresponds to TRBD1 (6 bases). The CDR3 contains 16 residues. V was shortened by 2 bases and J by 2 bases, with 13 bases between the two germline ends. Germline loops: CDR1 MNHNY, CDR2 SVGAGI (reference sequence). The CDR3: CASSYGGRRGNQPQHF. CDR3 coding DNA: TGTGCCAGCAGTTACGGGGGCAGGAGAGGCAATCAGCCCCAGCATTTT.